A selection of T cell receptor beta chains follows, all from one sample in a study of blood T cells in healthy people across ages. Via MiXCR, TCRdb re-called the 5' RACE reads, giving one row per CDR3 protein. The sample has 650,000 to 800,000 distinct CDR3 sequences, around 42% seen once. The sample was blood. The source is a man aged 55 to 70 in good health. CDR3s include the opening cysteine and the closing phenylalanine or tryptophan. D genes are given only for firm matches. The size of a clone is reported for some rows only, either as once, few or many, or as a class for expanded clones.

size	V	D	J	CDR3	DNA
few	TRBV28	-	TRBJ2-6	CASSPDRKSGANVLTF	TGTGCCAGCAGTCCCGACCGAAAGTCTGGGGCCAACGTCCTGACTTTC
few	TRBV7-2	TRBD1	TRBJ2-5	CASSVSGRGETQYF	TGTGCCAGCAGCGTATCTGGCAGGGGGGAGACCCAGTACTTC
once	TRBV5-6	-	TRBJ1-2	CASSLRPQGKGGGYTF	TGTGCCAGCAGCTTGAGGCCTCAGGGGAAAGGAGGTGGCTACACCTTC
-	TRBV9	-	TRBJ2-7	CASSPAIASVYEQYF	TGTGCCAGCAGCCCCGCGATTGCCTCGGTTTACGAGCAGTACTTC
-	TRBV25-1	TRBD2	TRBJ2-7	CASSEAAGLSEQYF	TGTGCCAGCAGTGAGGCAGCGGGGCTATCCGAGCAGTACTTC
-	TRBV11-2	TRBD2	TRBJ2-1	CASSLGAGGLMGEQFF	TGTGCCAGCAGCTTGGGCGCGGGGGGTTTAATGGGTGAGCAGTTCTTC
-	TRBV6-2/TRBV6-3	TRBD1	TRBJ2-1	CASISPGTGYNEQFF	TGTGCCAGCATCAGTCCCGGGACAGGGTACAATGAGCAGTTCTTC
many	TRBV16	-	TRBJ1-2	CASSTDGYGYTF	TGTGCCAGCAGCACCGATGGGTATGGCTACACCTTC
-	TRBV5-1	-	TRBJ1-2	CASSSIGKGYGYTF	TGCGCCAGCAGCTCCATAGGGAAGGGCTATGGCTACACCTTC
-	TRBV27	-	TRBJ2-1	CASSSRVPNEQFF	TGTGCCAGCAGTTCCCGGGTCCCAAATGAGCAGTTCTTC
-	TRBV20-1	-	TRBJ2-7	CSASGRVNEQYF	TGCAGTGCTAGTGGCCGGGTAAATGAGCAGTACTTC
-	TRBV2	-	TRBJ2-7	CASFDEAYEQYF	TGTGCCAGCTTTGACGAGGCCTACGAGCAGTACTTC
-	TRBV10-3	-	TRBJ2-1	CAISASEYNEQFF	TGTGCCATCAGTGCGTCAGAGTACAATGAGCAGTTCTTC
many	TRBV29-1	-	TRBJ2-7	CSAGWGSYEQYF	TGCAGCGCCGGTTGGGGCTCCTACGAGCAGTACTTC
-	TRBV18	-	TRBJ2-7	CASSPNDRYEQYF	TGTGCCAGCTCACCCAATGACAGGTACGAGCAGTACTTC
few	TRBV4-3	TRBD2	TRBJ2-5	CASSQTRGRQETQYF	TGCGCCAGCAGCCAAACGCGGGGGAGACAAGAGACCCAGTACTTC
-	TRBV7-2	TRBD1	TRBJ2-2	CASSWDRYTGELFF	TGTGCCAGCAGCTGGGACAGGTACACCGGGGAGCTGTTTTTT
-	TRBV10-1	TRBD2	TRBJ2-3	CASSELGRGGTDTQYF	TGCGCCAGCAGTGAGTTAGGACGGGGGGGCACGGATACGCAGTATTTT
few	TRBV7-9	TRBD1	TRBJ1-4	CASSAGTGVATNEKLFF	TGTGCCAGCAGCGCCGGGACAGGGGTCGCAACTAATGAAAAACTGTTTTTT
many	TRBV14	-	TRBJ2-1	CASSQGLGNEQFF	TGTGCCAGCAGCCAAGGCCTAGGCAATGAGCAGTTCTTC
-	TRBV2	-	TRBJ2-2	CASRDGGTGELFF	TGTGCCAGCAGAGATGGGGGCACCGGGGAGCTGTTTTTT
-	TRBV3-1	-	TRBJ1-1	CASSQLGRNTEAFF	TGTGCCAGCAGCCAATTAGGGCGGAACACTGAAGCTTTCTTT
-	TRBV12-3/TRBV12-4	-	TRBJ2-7	CASSFFRSSYEQYF	TGTGCCAGCAGTTTCTTCAGGAGCTCCTACGAGCAGTACTTC
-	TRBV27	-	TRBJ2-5	CASSLWVIQETQYF	TGTGCCAGCAGTTTATGGGTCATCCAAGAGACCCAGTACTTC
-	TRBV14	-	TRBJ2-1	CASRWTGDNGQFF	TGTGCCAGCAGATGGACTGGGGACAATGGGCAGTTCTTC
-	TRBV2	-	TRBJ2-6	CASKVDPAGASVLTF	TGTGCCAGCAAAGTAGATCCTGCTGGGGCCAGCGTCCTGACTTTC
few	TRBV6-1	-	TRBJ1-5	CASSRGGFSNQPQHF	TGTGCCAGCAGCCGGGGGGGTTTTAGCAATCAGCCCCAGCATTTT
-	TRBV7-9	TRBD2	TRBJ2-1	CASSITGTSGGYNEQFF	TGTGCCAGCAGCATAACCGGGACTAGCGGGGGTTACAATGAGCAGTTCTTC
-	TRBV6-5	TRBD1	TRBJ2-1	CASRNRGEQFF	TGTGCCAGCAGAAACAGGGGTGAGCAGTTCTTC
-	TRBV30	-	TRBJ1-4	CAWSVRSGEKLFF	TGTGCCTGGAGTGTTCGGTCAGGGGAAAAACTGTTTTTT
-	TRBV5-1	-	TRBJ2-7	CASSPDETVLFYEQYF	TGCGCCAGCAGTCCCGACGAGACAGTTCTTTTCTACGAGCAGTACTTC
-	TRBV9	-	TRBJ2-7	CASSVSSGRDKQYF	TGTGCCAGCAGCGTATCGTCAGGCAGAGACAAGCAGTACTTC
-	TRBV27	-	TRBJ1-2	CASSTTGSYGYTF	TGTGCCAGCAGTACTACAGGTTCCTATGGCTACACCTTC
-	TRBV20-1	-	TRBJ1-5	CSAAPQGNNQPQHF	TGCAGCGCAGCCCCCCAGGGAAACAATCAGCCCCAGCATTTT
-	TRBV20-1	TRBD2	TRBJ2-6	CSASGAGGVTGANVLTF	TGCAGTGCTAGTGGTGCGGGGGGCGTGACTGGGGCCAACGTCCTGACTTTC
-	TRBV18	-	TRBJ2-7	CASSPPGRGEQYF	TGTGCCAGCTCACCACCGGGTCGGGGCGAGCAGTACTTC
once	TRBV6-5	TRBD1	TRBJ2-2	CASSAGTANTGELFF	TGTGCCAGCAGTGCCGGGACAGCGAACACCGGGGAGCTGTTTTTT
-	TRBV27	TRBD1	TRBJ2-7	CASSLTRQGYEQYF	TGTGCCAGCAGTTTAACAAGACAGGGGTACGAGCAGTACTTC
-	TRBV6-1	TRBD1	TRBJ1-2	CASSDFRTGKVGYTF	TGTGCCAGCAGTGACTTTCGGACAGGGAAAGTTGGCTACACCTTC
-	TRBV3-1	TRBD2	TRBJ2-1	CASSTASGGEEQFF	TGTGCCAGCAGTACTGCTAGCGGGGGGGAGGAGCAGTTCTTC
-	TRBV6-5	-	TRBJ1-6	CASSDAGEGTPLHF	TGTGCCAGCAGTGATGCCGGAGAAGGGACGCCCCTCCACTTT
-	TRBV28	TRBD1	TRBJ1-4	CASRPGQVSNEKLFF	TGTGCCAGCAGACCCGGACAGGTCTCTAATGAAAAACTGTTTTTT
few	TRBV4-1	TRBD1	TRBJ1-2	CASSQDGTGFGYTF	TGCGCCAGCAGCCAAGACGGGACAGGGTTCGGCTACACCTTC
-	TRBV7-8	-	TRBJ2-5	CASSISGYQETQYF	TGTGCCAGCAGCATAAGCGGGTACCAAGAGACCCAGTACTTC
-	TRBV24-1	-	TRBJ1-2	CATSDSSVGYGYTF	TGTGCCACCAGTGACTCCAGCGTAGGATATGGCTACACCTTC
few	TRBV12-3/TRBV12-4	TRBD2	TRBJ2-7	CASSSLGTSGGHNEQYF	TGTGCCAGCAGTTCACTGGGGACTAGCGGGGGTCACAATGAGCAGTACTTC
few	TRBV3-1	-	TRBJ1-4	CASSQGGKLFF	TGTGCCAGCAGCCAAGGTGGAAAACTGTTTTTT
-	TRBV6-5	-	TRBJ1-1	CASSLGNGVTEAFF	TGTGCCAGCAGCCTCGGCAACGGGGTAACTGAAGCTTTCTTT
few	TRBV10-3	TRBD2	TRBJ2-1	CAISGEAGAVYNEQFF	TGTGCCATCAGTGGGGAAGCGGGGGCCGTCTACAATGAGCAGTTCTTC
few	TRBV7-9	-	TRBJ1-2	CASSRSGGGYTF	TGTGCCAGCAGCCGCTCCGGGGGGGGCTACACCTTC
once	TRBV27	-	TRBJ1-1	CASRADPKNTEAFF	TGTGCCAGCAGGGCGGACCCAAAGAACACTGAAGCTTTCTTT
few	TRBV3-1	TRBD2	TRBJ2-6	CASNLAGDPSGANVLTF	TGTGCCAGCAACTTAGCGGGGGACCCCTCTGGGGCCAACGTCCTGACTTTC
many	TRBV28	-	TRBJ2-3	CASSLGLQDLRQYF	TGTGCCAGCAGTTTAGGATTGCAGGACTTAAGGCAGTATTTT
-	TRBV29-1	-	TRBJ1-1	CSVEDASNTEAFF	TGCAGCGTTGAGGACGCCTCGAACACTGAAGCTTTCTTT